The 26 T cell receptor beta chains below come from one sample, sequenced in a study of blood T cells in healthy people across ages. A second PCR of 7 to 11 cycles used a sample-barcoded 5' primer and a J-beta primer mix. Via MiXCR, TCRdb re-called the 5' RACE reads, giving one row per CDR3 protein. Among more than 700,000 distinct CDR3 sequences listed, 50% to 65% were seen once. Material: blood. These receptors all stem from a man aged 80 or over in good health.

The chain joins TRBV4-2 to TRBJ2-7; D gene unclear. Germline lookup yields CDR1 LGHNA and CDR2 YNFKEQ. V was clipped by 1 base and J by 0 bases, with 10 bases between them. CDR3 size: 15 residues. The CDR3 loop is CASSQARTSSYEQYF. The CDR3 nucleotides read TGTGCCAGCAGCCAAGCCAGGACGAGCTCCTACGAGCAGTACTTC.

This chain connects TRBV7-9 to TRBJ2-3; 13 nucleotides match TRBD2. The V and J ends lost 6 bases and 2 bases, in that order; junction bases with no gene match: 2. In germline, CDR1 is SEHNR, CDR2 FQNEAQ (reference sequence). The CDR3 is 15 amino acids. CDR3 bases: TGTGCCAGCAGTGGGACTAGCGGGACCACAGATACGCAGTATTTT. Translated, it gives CASSGTSGTTDTQYF.

The chain uses TRBV20-1 and TRBJ2-6; the match to TRBD1 covers 8 bases. The CDR3 sequence is 16 residues long. V lost 4 bases to trimming and J lost 5 bases; unmatched junction nucleotides: 10. Germline CDR1 DFQATT, CDR2 SNEGSKA (reference sequence). CDR3 DNA: TGCAGTGCTAACCGAATCGGGACAGGTAGGGCCAACGTCCTGACTTTC. The encoded protein is CSANRIGTGRANVLTF.

The chain links TRBV9 to TRBJ2-5; 14 bases align to TRBD2. The end of the DNA is better explained by TRBJ2-7, so the J call may be wrong. Germline-derived CDR1 and CDR2 are SGDLS and YYNGEE. The CDR3 runs to 21 residues. CDR3: CASSVEGVAGLAGASSYEQYF. The CDR3 DNA reads TGTGCCAGCAGCGTAGAGGGGGTCGCGGGACTAGCGGGAGCGAGCTCCTACGAGCAGTACTTC.

In its sample, this clonotype was seen once. The DNA of the CDR3 is TGTGCCAGCAGGGTTAGCGGGAGAACCTACAATGAGCAGTACTTC. It is translated as CASRVSGRTYNEQYF. The V call is TRBV2, the J call TRBJ2-5; 9 bases agree with TRBD2. The CDR3 length is 15 residues. V lost 6 bases to trimming and J lost 11 bases; unmatched junction nucleotides: 16. Germline CDR1 SNHLY, CDR2 FYNNEI.

This chain links TRBV3-1 with TRBJ2-1; 8 nucleotides line up with TRBD2. CDR3 length: 16 residues. Per germline, CDR1 LGHDT and CDR2 YNNKEL (reference sequence). The V segment lost 0 bases and the J segment 1 base; nucleotides outside the gene matches: 2. The CDR3 reads CASSQEGGRSYNEQFF. In DNA form, the CDR3 reads TGTGCCAGCAGCCAAGAAGGCGGGAGGTCCTACAATGAGCAGTTCTTC.

The chain employs TRBV2 and TRBJ2-3, with 8 bases that match TRBD1. Germline values: CDR1 SNHLY, CDR2 FYNNEI. The CDR3 contains 15 residues. The V segment lost 10 bases and the J segment 0 bases; nucleotides outside the gene matches: 9. The CDR3 nucleotides are TGTGCCATCAGATCGGGACAGGCAAGCACAGATACGCAGTATTTT. Protein sequence: CAIRSGQASTDTQYF.

This clonotype has just a few counts. This chain uses TRBV27 with TRBJ2-1; TRBD2 matches 10 bases. CDR1 and CDR2 (germline): MNHEY, SMNVEV (reference sequence). V lost 2 bases and J lost 9; bases outside the gene matches: 7. This CDR3 is 15 amino acids long. The CDR3 DNA reads as TGTGCCAGCAGTTTAGGGCTAGCGGGAGCTAGTGAGCAGTTCTTC. It codes for CASSLGLAGASEQFF.

This chain connects TRBV6-5 to TRBJ2-1; TRBD2 aligns across 13 bases. CDR3 length: 16 residues. Trimming cost V 6 bases and J 5 bases; bases outside gene matches: 7. CDR1 and CDR2 (germline): MNHEY, SVGAGI. CDR3 amino acids: CASSRRTSGSHNEQFF. The DNA for the CDR3 is TGTGCCAGCAGCCGCCGGACTAGCGGGAGCCACAATGAGCAGTTCTTC.

The J gene is TRBJ2-7, the V gene TRBV7-2, with TRBD2 identical over 10 bases. Germline loops: CDR1 SGHTA, CDR2 FQGNSA. The CDR3 sequence is 15 residues long. Unmatched junction bases numbered 7, after V lost 6 bases and J lost 2 bases. The CDR3, as DNA: TGTGCCAGCAGGAAAGAGCGGGAGGGCCCCTACGAGCAGTACTTC. Residues: CASRKEREGPYEQYF.

This clonotype occurred a few times. The chain employs TRBV7-3 and TRBJ2-1, with 7 bases identical to TRBD2. V shed 1 base and J 2 bases; nucleotides not matched to a gene: 2. The CDR3 contains 15 residues. Germline V lookup: CDR1 SGHTA, CDR2 FQGTGA. CDR3 bases: TGTGCCAGCAGCTTAAGGCGGGAGCCCTACAATGAGCAGTTCTTC. Its translation: CASSLRREPYNEQFF. The entire variable domain, with the rest obtained from reference TRBV7-3 and TRBJ2-1, is as follows: GAGVSQTPSNKVTEKGKYVELRCDPISGHTALYWYRQSLGQGPEFLIYFQGTGAADDSGLPNDRFFAVRPEGSVSTLKIQRTERGDSAVYLCASSLRREPYNEQFFGPGTRLTVL.

This clonotype was found once. V gene TRBV4-1 combines with J gene TRBJ1-1; D unclear. Germline values: CDR1 MGHRA, CDR2 YSYEKL. V was trimmed by 3 bases and J by 0 bases, leaving 11 bases between them. The CDR3 runs 15 residues. CDR3 protein: CASSHTQEMNTEAFF. For the CDR3, the DNA is TGCGCCAGCAGCCATACTCAGGAGATGAACACTGAAGCTTTCTTT.

The sample holds a few counts of this clonotype. The chain combines TRBV12-3 or TRBV12-4 with TRBJ1-5; 7 positions agree with TRBD1. With V trimmed by 2 bases and J by 5 bases, 6 bases remained unmatched. The CDR3 extends over 15 amino acids. The CDR3 sequence: CASSLRGRGDQPQHF. CDR3 DNA sequence: TGTGCCAGCAGTTTAAGGGGGCGAGGGGATCAGCCCCAGCATTTT.

The V gene is TRBV7-2, the J gene TRBJ1-1; D ambiguous. Germline CDR1 is SGHTA and CDR2 is FQGNSA. CDR3 size: 14 residues. The V and J ends lost 1 base and 1 base respectively, with 7 bases between them. This chain's CDR3 is CASSLGPGNTEAFF. The CDR3 coding sequence is TGTGCCAGCAGCTTAGGGCCGGGGAACACTGAAGCTTTCTTT. Looking up the rest from reference TRBV7-2 and TRBJ1-1 gives the full variable domain: GAGVSQSPSNKVTEKGKDVELRCDPISGHTALYWYRQSLGQGLEFLIYFQGNSAPDKSGLPSDRFSAERTGGSVSTLTIQRTQQEDSAVYLCASSLGPGNTEAFFGQGTRLTVV.

This sequence joins TRBV12-3 or TRBV12-4 and TRBJ1-6; 8 bases match TRBD1. This CDR3 has 15 residues. Germline trimming cut 7 bases from V and 9 bases from J; bases unmatched to any gene: 11. CDR3 sequence (DNA): TGTGCCAGCACCGCAAGGACAGGGAGCTTTTCACCCCTCCACTTT. It is translated as CASTARTGSFSPLHF.

This clonotype appeared a few times. This chain joins TRBV29-1 and TRBJ1-2, with D hard to call. Trimming left V 6 bases short and J 5 bases short, with 13 bases between. The germline CDR1 and CDR2 sequences are SQVTM and ANQGSEA. The CDR3 has 12 amino acids. CDR3 in DNA: TGCAGCGTGGGTCGAGGAGAATATGGCTACACCTTC. It specifies CSVGRGEYGYTF.

This chain joins TRBV7-9 and TRBJ2-1; 8 positions match TRBD2. The germline CDR1 and CDR2 sequences are SEHNR and FQNEAQ (reference sequence). V lost 6 bases to trimming and J lost 12 bases; unmatched junction nucleotides: 19. This CDR3 is built from 16 residues. The chain's CDR3 is CASSPRVRGVGCGQFF. The DNA of the CDR3 is TGTGCCAGCAGTCCTAGGGTGCGGGGGGTAGGATGTGGGCAGTTCTTC. Full variable domain (missing parts from reference TRBV7-9 and TRBJ2-1): DTGVSQNPRHKITKRGQNVTFRCDPISEHNRLYWYRQTLGQGPEFLTYFQNEAQLEKSRLLSDRFSAERPKGSFSTLEIQRTEQGDSAMYLCASSPRVRGVGCGQFFGPGTRLTVL.

The chain joins TRBV20-1 to TRBJ2-1; the match to TRBD1 covers 8 bases. This CDR3 comprises 15 residues. The germline V gene encodes CDR1 DFQATT and CDR2 SNEGSKA (reference sequence). The V gene end was trimmed by 0 bases and the J gene end by 8 bases; junction bases not matched to a gene: 9. The CDR3 DNA is TGCAGTGCTAGAGAGTCCGACAGGGGATTACATGAGCAGTTCTTC. Protein sequence: CSARESDRGLHEQFF.

The CDR3, as DNA: TGTGCCAGCAGCGTAGACCCTCTACTGGGACTCTCGGGTAATGAGCAGTTCTTC. As protein: CASSVDPLLGLSGNEQFF. The chain joins TRBV9 to TRBJ2-1; D is possibly TRBD2 (6 bases). The V end lost 0 bases, the J end lost 7 bases, and 23 bases lay between the germline ends. The CDR3 has 18 residues. CDR1 is SGDLS, CDR2 YYNGEE, per germline.

This clonotype was observed once. This chain links TRBV27 with TRBJ1-5; D not certain. V was trimmed by 8 bases and J by 5 bases, leaving 7 bases between them. The V gene's germline CDR1 is MNHEY and CDR2 SMNVEV (reference sequence). CDR3 size: 11 residues. CDR3 sequence: CASGRDQPQHF. In DNA form, the CDR3 reads TGTGCCAGCGGGAGAGATCAGCCCCAGCATTTT.

This clonotype came up a few times. The rearrangement joins TRBV7-9 to TRBJ2-3; TRBD2 matches at 8 bases. After removal of 7 bases from V and 14 bases from J, the junction contained 14 bases not matched to a gene. The germline CDR1 and CDR2 sequences are SEHNR and FQNEAQ (reference sequence). This CDR3 has 13 amino acids. CDR3 DNA sequence: TGTGCCAGCACCCTCAGCGGGGGTAGATACGCGTATTTT. Its protein product is CASTLSGGRYAYF.

This clonotype was seen only a few times. The chain carries TRBV9 and TRBJ1-2; a weak D match, TRBD1 (5 bases). The V end lost 0 bases, the J end lost 0 bases, and 9 bases lay between the germline ends. This CDR3 comprises 15 residues. Germline assignment: CDR1 SGDLS and CDR2 YYNGEE. In DNA form, the CDR3 reads TGTGCCAGCAGCGTAGATGGGGGGGCTAACTATGGCTACACCTTC. As protein: CASSVDGGANYGYTF.

This sequence joins TRBV7-8 and TRBJ2-1; D possibly corresponds to TRBD1 (6 bases). The V end lost 5 bases, the J end lost 6 bases, and 17 bases lay between the germline ends. Germline CDR1 SGHVS, CDR2 FQNEAQ. CDR3 length: 15 amino acids. This CDR3 is CASSRQEAWGNEQFF. The CDR3 coding sequence is TGTGCCAGCAGCCGACAGGAAGCGTGGGGCAATGAGCAGTTCTTC.

The V gene is TRBV12-3 or TRBV12-4, the J gene TRBJ2-5; D is undetermined. The CDR3 is made up of 14 amino acids. Trimming pared 2 bases from V and 3 bases from J, leaving 10 bases between. For the CDR3, the DNA is TGTGCCAGCAGTTTATCGGCAGGCGAAGAGACCCAGTACTTC. This codes for CASSLSAGEETQYF.

The chain combines TRBV20-1 with TRBJ1-2; D might be TRBD1 (5 bases). Trimming took off 5 bases at V and 3 bases at J, with 16 bases between the two ends. The CDR3 is 14 amino acids. CDR1 is DFQATT and CDR2 is SNEGSKA in the germline V gene (reference sequence). Written as DNA, the CDR3 is TGCAGTGCTCCTCGGGACGGAAATTACTATGGCTACACCTTC. It translates to CSAPRDGNYYGYTF.

Concerning this clonotype: This clone may be a read error of a much larger clone one base away. V gene TRBV20-1 combines with J gene TRBJ2-1; tentative D call: TRBD2 (5 bases). Germline V gives CDR1 DFQATT, CDR2 SNEGSKA (reference sequence). With 6 bases removed from V and 3 bases from J, the gap between germline ends came to 12 bases. The CDR3 consists of 13 residues. CDR3: CSARRADYNEQFF. The CDR3 coding sequence is TGCAGTGCCCGACGAGCGGACTACAATGAGCAGTTCTTC.